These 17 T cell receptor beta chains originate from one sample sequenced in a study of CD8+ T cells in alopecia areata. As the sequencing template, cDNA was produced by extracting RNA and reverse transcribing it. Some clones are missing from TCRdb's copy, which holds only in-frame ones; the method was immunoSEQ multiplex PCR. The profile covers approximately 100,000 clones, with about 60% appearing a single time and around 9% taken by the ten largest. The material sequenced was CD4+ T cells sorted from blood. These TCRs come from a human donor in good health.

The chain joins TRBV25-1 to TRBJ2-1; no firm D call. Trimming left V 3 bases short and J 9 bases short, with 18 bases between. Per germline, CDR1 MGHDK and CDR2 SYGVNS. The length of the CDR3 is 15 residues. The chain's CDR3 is CASSDLRNLIGEQFF. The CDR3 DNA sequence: TGTGCCAGCAGTGACCTCAGAAACCTAATCGGTGAGCAGTTCTTC.

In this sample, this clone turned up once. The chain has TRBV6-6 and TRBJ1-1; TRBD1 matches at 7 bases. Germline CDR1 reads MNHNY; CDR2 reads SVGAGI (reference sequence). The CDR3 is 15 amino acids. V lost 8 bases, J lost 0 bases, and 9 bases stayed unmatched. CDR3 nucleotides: TGTGCCAGCGGGCGAGGGGACAGCATGAACACTGAAGCTTTCTTT. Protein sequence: CASGRGDSMNTEAFF.

CDR3 bases: TGTGCCTGGAGCCCGGGGCTTGCAACTAATGAAAAACTGTTTTTT. This sequence encodes CAWSPGLATNEKLFF. The J gene is TRBJ1-4, the V gene TRBV30, with a possible D match to TRBD1 (5 bases). Germline loops: CDR1 GTSNPN, CDR2 SVGIG (reference sequence). The CDR3 extends over 15 amino acids. V dropped 3 bases and J dropped 0 bases, with 11 bases sitting between them.

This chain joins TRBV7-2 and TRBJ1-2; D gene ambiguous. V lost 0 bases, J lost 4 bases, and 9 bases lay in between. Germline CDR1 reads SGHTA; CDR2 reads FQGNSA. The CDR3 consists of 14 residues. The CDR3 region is CASSLARNAYGYTF. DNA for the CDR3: TGTGCCAGCAGCTTAGCCAGGAACGCCTATGGCTACACCTTC.

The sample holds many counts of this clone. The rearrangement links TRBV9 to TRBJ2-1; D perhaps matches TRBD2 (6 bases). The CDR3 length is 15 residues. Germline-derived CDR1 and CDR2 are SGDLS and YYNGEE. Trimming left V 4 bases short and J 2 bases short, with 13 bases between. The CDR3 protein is CASSPRLGTYNEQFF. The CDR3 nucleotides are TGTGCCAGCAGCCCGAGACTAGGAACCTACAATGAGCAGTTCTTC.

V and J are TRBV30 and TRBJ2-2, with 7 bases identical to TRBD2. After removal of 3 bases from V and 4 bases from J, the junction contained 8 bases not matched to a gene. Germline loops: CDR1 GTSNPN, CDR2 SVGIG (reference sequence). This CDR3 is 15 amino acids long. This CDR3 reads CAWSRRTRRTGELFF. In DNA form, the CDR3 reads TGTGCCTGGAGCCGGAGGACTAGACGCACCGGGGAGCTGTTTTTT. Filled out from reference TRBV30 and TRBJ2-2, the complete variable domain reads SQTIHQWPATLVQPVGSPLSLECTVEGTSNPNLYWYRQAAGRGLQLLFYSVGIGQISSEVPQNLSASRPQDRQFILSSKKLLLSDSGFYLCAWSRRTRRTGELFFGEGSRLTVL.

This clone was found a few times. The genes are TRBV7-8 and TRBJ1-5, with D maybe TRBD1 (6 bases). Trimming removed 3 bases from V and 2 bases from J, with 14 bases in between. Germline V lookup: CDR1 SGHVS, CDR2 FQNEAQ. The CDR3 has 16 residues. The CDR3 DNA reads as TGTGCCAGCAGCTTGGGAAACAGGGTTCGCAATCAGCCCCAGCATTTT. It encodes CASSLGNRVRNQPQHF.

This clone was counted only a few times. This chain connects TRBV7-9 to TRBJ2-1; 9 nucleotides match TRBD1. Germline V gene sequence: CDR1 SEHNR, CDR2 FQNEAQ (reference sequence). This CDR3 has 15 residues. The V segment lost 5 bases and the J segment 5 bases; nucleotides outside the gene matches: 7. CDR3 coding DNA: TGTGCCAGCAGCGTGGGACAGGGATCCAACAATGAGCAGTTCTTC. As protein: CASSVGQGSNNEQFF.

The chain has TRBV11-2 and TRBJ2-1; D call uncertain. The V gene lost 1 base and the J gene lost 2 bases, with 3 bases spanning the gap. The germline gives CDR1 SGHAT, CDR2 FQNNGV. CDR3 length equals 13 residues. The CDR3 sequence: CASSLGTYNEQFF. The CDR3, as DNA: TGTGCCAGCAGCTTAGGAACCTACAATGAGCAGTTCTTC.

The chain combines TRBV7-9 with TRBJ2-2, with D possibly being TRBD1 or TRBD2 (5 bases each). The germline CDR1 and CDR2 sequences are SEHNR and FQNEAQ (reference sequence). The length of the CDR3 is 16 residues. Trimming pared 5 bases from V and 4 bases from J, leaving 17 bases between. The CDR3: CASSTRGVSITGELFF. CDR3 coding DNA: TGTGCCAGCAGCACGAGGGGAGTGTCGATCACCGGGGAGCTGTTTTTT.

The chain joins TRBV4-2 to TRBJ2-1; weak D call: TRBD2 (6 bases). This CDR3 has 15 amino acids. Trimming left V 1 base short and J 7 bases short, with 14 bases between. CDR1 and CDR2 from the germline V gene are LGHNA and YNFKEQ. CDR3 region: CASSQGGDLENEQFF. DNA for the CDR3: TGTGCCAGCAGCCAAGGGGGGGATCTAGAGAATGAGCAGTTCTTC.

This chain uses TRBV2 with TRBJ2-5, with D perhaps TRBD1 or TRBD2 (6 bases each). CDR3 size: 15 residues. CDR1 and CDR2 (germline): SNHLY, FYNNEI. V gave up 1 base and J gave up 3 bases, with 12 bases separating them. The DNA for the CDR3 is TGTGCCAGCAGTGAAGGGGGGGCAGGAAAAGAGACCCAGTACTTC. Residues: CASSEGGAGKETQYF.

The DNA of the CDR3 is TGTGCCAGCAGTCTCCGGGACAGCCAGTGGGACGAGCAGTACTTC. This gives the protein CASSLRDSQWDEQYF. The rearrangement uses TRBV2 and TRBJ2-7; TRBD1 matches 7 bases. In germline, CDR1 is SNHLY, CDR2 FYNNEI. V shed 5 bases, J shed 5 bases, and the junction held 12 bases outside the gene matches. CDR3 length equals 15 residues.

CDR3: CSGGLNTEAFF. CDR3 DNA: TGCAGCGGGGGTCTAAACACTGAAGCTTTCTTT. The chain carries TRBV29-1 and TRBJ1-1; D not certain. This CDR3 region has 11 residues. The V and J ends lost 7 bases and 2 bases respectively, with 8 bases between them. CDR1 SQVTM and CDR2 ANQGSEA come from the germline V gene.

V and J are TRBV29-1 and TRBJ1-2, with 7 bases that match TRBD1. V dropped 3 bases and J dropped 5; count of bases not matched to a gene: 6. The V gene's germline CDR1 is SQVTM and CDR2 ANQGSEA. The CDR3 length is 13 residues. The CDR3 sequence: CSVDDQGGYGYTF. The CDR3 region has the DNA TGCAGCGTTGATGATCAGGGGGGTTATGGCTACACCTTC.

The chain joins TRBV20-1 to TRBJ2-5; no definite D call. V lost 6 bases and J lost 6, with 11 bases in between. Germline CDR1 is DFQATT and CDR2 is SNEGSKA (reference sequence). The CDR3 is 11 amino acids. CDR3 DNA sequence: TGCAGTGCCCTATCACTTCAGACCCAGTACTTC. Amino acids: CSALSLQTQYF.

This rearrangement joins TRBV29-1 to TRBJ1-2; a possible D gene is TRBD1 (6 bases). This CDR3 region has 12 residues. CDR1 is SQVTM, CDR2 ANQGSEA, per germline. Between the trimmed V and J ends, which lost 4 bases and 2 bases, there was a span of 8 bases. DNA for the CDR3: TGCAGCGTTGTCACAGGGAACTATGGCTACACCTTC. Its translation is CSVVTGNYGYTF.